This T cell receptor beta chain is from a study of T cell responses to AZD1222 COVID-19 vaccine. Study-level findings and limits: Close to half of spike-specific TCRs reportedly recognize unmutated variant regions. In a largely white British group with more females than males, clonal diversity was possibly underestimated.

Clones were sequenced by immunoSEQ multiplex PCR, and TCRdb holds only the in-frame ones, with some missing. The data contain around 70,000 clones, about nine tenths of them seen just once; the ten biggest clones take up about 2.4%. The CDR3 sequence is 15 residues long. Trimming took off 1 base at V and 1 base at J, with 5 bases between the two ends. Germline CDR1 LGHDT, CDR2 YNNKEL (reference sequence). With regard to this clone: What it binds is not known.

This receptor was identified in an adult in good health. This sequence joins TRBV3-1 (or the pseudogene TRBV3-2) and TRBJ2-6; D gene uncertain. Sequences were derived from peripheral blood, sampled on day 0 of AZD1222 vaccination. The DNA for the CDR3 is TGTGCCAGCAGCCAAGTTATTTCTGGGGCCAACGTCCTGACTTTC. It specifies CASSQVISGANVLTF.